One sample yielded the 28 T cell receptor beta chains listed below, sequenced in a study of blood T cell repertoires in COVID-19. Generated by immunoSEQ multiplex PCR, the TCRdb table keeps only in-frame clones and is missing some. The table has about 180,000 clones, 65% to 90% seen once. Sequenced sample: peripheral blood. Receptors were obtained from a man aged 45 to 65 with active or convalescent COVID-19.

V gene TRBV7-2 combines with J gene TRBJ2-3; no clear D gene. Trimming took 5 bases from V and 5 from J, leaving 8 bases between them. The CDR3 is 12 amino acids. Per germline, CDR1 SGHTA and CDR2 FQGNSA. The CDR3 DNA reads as TGTGCCAGCAGCCGCCAACAAGATACGCAGTATTTT. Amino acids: CASSRQQDTQYF.

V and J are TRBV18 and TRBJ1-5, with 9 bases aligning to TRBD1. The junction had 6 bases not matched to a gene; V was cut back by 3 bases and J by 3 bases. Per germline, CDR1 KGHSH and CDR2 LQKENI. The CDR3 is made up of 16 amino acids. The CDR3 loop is CASSPPGQGNNQPQHF. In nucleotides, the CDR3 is TGTGCCAGCTCACCTCCGGGACAGGGTAACAATCAGCCCCAGCATTTT.

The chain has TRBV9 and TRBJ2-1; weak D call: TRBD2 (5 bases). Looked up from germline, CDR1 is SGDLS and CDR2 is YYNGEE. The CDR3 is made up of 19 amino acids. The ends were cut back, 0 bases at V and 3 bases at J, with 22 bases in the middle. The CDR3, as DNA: TGTGCCAGCAGCGTAGGGGCGAGGGCTCTCGAGAGCGTCTACAATGAGCAGTTCTTC. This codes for CASSVGARALESVYNEQFF.

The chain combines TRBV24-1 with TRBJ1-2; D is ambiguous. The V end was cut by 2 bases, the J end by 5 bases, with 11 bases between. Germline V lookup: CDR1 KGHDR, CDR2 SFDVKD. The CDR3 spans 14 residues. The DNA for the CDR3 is TGTGCCACCAGTGATTCCGGGCGAGGGTATGGCTACACCTTC. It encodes CATSDSGRGYGYTF.

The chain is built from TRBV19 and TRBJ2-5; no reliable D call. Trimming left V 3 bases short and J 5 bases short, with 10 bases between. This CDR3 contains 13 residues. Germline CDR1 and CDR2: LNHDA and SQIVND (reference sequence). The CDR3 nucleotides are TGTGCCAGTAGTATGAGAGTTAAGGAGACCCAGTACTTC. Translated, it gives CASSMRVKETQYF. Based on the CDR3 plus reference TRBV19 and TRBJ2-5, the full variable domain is DGGITQSPKYLFRKEGQNVTLSCEQNLNHDAMYWYRQDPGQGLRLIYYSQIVNDFQKGDIAEGYSVSREKKESFPLTVTSAQKNPTAFYLCASSMRVKETQYFGPGTRLLVL.

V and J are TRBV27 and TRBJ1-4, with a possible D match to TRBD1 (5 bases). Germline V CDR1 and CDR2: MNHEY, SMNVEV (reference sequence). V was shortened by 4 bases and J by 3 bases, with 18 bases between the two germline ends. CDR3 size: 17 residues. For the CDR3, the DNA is TGTGCCAGCAGTTCCCCAGGGCTCGCCGGGCCTAATGAAAAACTGTTTTTT. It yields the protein CASSSPGLAGPNEKLFF.

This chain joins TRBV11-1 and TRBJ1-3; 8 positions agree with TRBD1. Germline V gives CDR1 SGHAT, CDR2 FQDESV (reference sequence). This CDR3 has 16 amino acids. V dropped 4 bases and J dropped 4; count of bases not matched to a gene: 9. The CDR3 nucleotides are TGTGCCAGCAGCTCACGAGGGACAGGAGCGGGAAACACCATATATTTT. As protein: CASSSRGTGAGNTIYF.

This CDR3 is CASEGTDGTGELFF. For the CDR3, the DNA is TGTGCCAGCGAGGGGACAGACGGCACCGGGGAGCTGTTTTTT. The chain links TRBV27 to TRBJ2-2, with 7 nucleotides matching TRBD1. The junction had 7 bases not matched to a gene; V was cut back by 8 bases and J by 4 bases. This CDR3 is 14 amino acids long. Germline V gives CDR1 MNHEY, CDR2 SMNVEV (reference sequence).

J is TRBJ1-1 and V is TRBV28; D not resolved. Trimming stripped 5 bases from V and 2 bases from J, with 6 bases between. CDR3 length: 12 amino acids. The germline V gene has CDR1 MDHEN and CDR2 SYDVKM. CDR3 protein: CASSDKNTEAFF. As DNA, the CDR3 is TGTGCCAGCAGTGACAAAAACACTGAAGCTTTCTTT.

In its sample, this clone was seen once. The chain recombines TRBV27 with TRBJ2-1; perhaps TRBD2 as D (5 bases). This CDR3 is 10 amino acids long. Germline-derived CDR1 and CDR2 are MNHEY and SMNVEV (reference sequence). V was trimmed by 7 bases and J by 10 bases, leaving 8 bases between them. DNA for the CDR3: TGTGCCAGCAACGGGAACGAGCAGTTCTTC. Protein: CASNGNEQFF.

CDR3: CASSDSGEGSGELFF. The CDR3 coding sequence is TGTGCCAGCAGTGATTCCGGGGAGGGGTCCGGGGAGCTGTTTTTT. The chain is built from TRBV25-1 and TRBJ2-2, with 7 bases identical to TRBD2. The CDR3 has 15 residues. Germline V gene sequence: CDR1 MGHDK, CDR2 SYGVNS. The ends lost 3 bases at V and 6 bases at J; junction bases unmatched: 7.

CDR3 residues: CASSPQTGTGELFF. As DNA, the CDR3 is TGTGCCAGCTCACCGCAGACTGGCACCGGGGAGCTGTTTTTT. V gene TRBV18 combines with J gene TRBJ2-2; D remains unclear. The CDR3 consists of 14 residues. Germline V gene sequence: CDR1 KGHSH, CDR2 LQKENI. Trimming removed 3 bases from V and 4 bases from J, with 9 bases in between.

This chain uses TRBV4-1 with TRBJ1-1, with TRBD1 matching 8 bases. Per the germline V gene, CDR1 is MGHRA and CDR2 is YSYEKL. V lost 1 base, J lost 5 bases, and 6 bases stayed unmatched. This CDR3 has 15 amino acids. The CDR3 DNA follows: TGCGCCAGCAGCCAAGCGGTCACAGGGGGGACTGAAGCTTTCTTT. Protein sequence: CASSQAVTGGTEAFF.

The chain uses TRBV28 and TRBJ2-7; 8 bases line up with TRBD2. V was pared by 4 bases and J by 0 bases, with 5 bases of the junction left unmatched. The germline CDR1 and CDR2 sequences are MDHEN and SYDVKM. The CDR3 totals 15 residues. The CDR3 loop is CASSSGAGVSYEQYF. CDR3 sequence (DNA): TGTGCCAGCAGTTCGGGAGCGGGGGTCTCCTACGAGCAGTACTTC.

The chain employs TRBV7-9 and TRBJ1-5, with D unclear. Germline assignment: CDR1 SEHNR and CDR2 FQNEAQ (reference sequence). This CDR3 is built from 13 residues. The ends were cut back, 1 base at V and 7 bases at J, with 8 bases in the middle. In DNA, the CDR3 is TGTGCCAGCAGCTTAGGAACGGGACAGCCCCAGCATTTT. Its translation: CASSLGTGQPQHF.

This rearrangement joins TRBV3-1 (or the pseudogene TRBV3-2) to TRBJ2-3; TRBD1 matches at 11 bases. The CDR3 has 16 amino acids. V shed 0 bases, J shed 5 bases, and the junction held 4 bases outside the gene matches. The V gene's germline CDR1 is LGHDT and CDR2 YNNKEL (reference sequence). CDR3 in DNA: TGTGCCAGCAGCCAAGACGTCGGGACAGGGGGAGATACGCAGTATTTT. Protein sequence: CASSQDVGTGGDTQYF.

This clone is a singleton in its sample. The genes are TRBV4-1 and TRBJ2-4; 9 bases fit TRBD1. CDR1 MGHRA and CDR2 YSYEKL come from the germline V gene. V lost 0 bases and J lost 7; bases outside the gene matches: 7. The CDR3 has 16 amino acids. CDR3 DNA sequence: TGCGCCAGCAGCCAAGATCTGGGGACAGGGTTTAACATTCAGTACTTC. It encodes CASSQDLGTGFNIQYF.

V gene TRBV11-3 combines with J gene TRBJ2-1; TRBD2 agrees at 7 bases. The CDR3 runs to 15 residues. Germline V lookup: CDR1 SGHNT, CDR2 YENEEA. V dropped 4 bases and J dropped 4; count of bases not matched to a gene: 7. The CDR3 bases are TGTGCCAGCAGCTGGGATAGCGGGTTATACAATGAGCAGTTCTTC. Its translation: CASSWDSGLYNEQFF.

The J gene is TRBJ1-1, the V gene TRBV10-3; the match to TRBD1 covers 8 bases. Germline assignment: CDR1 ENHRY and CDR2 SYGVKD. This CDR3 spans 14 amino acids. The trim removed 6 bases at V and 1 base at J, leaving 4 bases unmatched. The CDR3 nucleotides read TGTGCCATCAGGGACAGGGAGGGGAACACTGAAGCTTTCTTT. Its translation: CAIRDREGNTEAFF.

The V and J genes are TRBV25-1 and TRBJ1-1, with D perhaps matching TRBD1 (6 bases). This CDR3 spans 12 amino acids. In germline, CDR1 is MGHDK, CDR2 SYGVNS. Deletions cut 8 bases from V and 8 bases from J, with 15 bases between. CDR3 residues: CASEGTSHEAFF. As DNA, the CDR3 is TGTGCCAGCGAAGGGACATCTCACGAAGCTTTCTTT.

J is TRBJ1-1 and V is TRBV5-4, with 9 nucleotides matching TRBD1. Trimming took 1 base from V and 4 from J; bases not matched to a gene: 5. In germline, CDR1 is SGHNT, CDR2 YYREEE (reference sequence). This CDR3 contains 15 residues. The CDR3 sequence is CASSLNRGPITEAFF. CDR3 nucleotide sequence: TGTGCCAGCAGCTTGAACAGGGGGCCTATCACTGAAGCTTTCTTT.

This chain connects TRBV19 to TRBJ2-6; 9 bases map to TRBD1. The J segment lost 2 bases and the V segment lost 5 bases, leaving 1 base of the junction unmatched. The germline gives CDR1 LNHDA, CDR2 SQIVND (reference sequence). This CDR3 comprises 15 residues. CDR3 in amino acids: CASSGDRAGANVLTF. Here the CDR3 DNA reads TGTGCCAGTAGTGGGGACAGGGCTGGGGCCAACGTCCTGACTTTC.

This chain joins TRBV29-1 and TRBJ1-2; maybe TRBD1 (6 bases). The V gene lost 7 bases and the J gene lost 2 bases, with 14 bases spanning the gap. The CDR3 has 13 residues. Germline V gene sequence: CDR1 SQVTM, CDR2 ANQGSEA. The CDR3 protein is CSANTGRNYGYTF. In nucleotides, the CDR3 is TGCAGCGCAAACACAGGGCGCAACTATGGCTACACCTTC.

CDR3 nucleotide sequence: TGCAGTGCTAGTTCTAGCGGGAGAGAGACCGGGGAGCTGTTTTTT. It encodes CSASSSGRETGELFF. This chain links TRBV20-1 with TRBJ2-2; 10 nucleotides agree with TRBD2. This CDR3 has 15 amino acids. Germline V gives CDR1 DFQATT, CDR2 SNEGSKA (reference sequence). V lost 3 bases to trimming and J lost 5 bases; unmatched junction nucleotides: 6.

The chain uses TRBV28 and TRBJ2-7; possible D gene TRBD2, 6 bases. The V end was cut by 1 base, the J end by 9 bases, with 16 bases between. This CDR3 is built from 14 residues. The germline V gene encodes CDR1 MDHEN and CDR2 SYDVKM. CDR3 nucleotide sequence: TGTGCCAGCAGTTTATTGGGAGGTTTAGCCCGGCAGTACTTC. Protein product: CASSLLGGLARQYF.

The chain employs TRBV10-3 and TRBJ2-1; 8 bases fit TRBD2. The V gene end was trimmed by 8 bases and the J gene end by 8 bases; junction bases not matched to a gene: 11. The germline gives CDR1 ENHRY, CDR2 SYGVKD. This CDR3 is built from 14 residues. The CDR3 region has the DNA TGTGCCATCGGTTCGGCGGGGGGTTCCGATGAGCAGTTCTTC. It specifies CAIGSAGGSDEQFF.

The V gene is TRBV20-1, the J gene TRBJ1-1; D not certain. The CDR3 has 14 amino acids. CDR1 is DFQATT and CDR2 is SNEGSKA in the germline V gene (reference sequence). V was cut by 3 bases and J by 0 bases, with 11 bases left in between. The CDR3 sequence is CSASYQKMNTEAFF. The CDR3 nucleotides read TGCAGTGCTAGTTATCAGAAGATGAACACTGAAGCTTTCTTT.

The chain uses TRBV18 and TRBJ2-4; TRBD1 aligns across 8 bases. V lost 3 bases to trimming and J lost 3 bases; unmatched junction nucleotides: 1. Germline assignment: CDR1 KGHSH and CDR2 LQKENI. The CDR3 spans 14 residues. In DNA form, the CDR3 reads TGTGCCAGCTCACCGGACAGGGTCAAAAACATTCAGTACTTC. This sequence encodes CASSPDRVKNIQYF.